The 20 T cell receptor beta chains reported below all come from one sample, sequenced in a study of shared clonotypes between healthy human individuals. Only in-frame clones appear in the TCRdb table, and some are missing; sequencing was by immunoSEQ multiplex PCR. The sample shows roughly 1.5 million clones, under 99% of them seen only once. What was sequenced was naive CD4+ T cells sorted from blood. Subset denoted: CD45RA+ positively selected. These receptor sequences come from a man aged 25-40 years in good health.

The CDR3 loop is CASTPLGGRGNEQFF. In DNA, the CDR3 is TGTGCCAGCACCCCATTGGGGGGGCGCGGGAATGAGCAGTTCTTC. This chain joins TRBV27 and TRBJ2-1; weak D call: TRBD2 (7 bases). Germline CDR1 reads MNHEY; CDR2 reads SMNVEV (reference sequence). V lost 7 bases and J 7 bases, leaving 20 bases between the germline ends. The CDR3 extends over 15 amino acids.

The chain carries TRBV7-2 and TRBJ1-2, with D perhaps TRBD1 (6 bases). V was cut by 5 bases and J by 3 bases, with 16 bases left in between. CDR1 is SGHTA and CDR2 is FQGNSA in the germline V gene. The CDR3 length is 15 residues. The CDR3 here is CASSPPPGHHYGYTF. The CDR3 coding sequence is TGTGCCAGCAGCCCGCCCCCGGGACATCACTATGGCTACACCTTC.

This clone was counted once. The V and J genes are TRBV25-1 and TRBJ2-7; perhaps TRBD1 as D (6 bases). This CDR3 is 11 amino acids long. Trimming took off 6 bases at V and 6 bases at J, with 9 bases between the two ends. CDR1 is MGHDK and CDR2 is SYGVNS in the germline V gene. CDR3 protein: CASRRGGEQYF. The CDR3 nucleotides read TGTGCCAGCAGGAGAGGGGGCGAGCAGTACTTC.

This chain joins TRBV28 and TRBJ1-5; 8 bases match TRBD1. J lost 4 bases, V lost 8 bases, and 4 bases had no gene match. Germline lookup yields CDR1 MDHEN and CDR2 SYDVKM. The CDR3 is 13 amino acids. CDR3: CASWRDRNQPQHF. CDR3 coding DNA: TGTGCCAGCTGGAGGGACAGGAATCAGCCCCAGCATTTT.

This chain connects TRBV25-1 to TRBJ2-6; no firm D call. The CDR3 runs to 15 residues. Per germline, CDR1 MGHDK and CDR2 SYGVNS. The V end lost 6 bases, the J end lost 1 base, and 10 bases lay between the germline ends. The CDR3 is CASSRGGSGANVLTF. The CDR3, as DNA: TGTGCCAGCAGCCGAGGCGGATCTGGGGCCAACGTCCTGACTTTC.

The J gene is TRBJ1-2, the V gene TRBV6-5, with D perhaps TRBD1 (6 bases). Germline CDR1 is MNHEY and CDR2 is SVGAGI. Deletions cut 8 bases from V and 7 bases from J, with 20 bases between. This CDR3 is 14 amino acids long. This CDR3 reads CASQPRRGGIGYTF. CDR3 sequence (DNA): TGTGCCAGCCAACCTAGGAGGGGGGGGATTGGCTACACCTTC.

This clone was counted a single time. The chain links TRBV23-1 to TRBJ1-4; tentative D call: TRBD1 (5 bases). TRBV23-1 is filed as an ORF, its function uncertain. This CDR3 is built from 12 residues. The CDR3 region is CADIRGDEKLFF. The CDR3 DNA is TGCGCTGACATCCGGGGGGATGAAAAACTGTTTTTT.

The chain has TRBV6-1 and TRBJ2-7, with D perhaps matching TRBD1 (6 bases). Trimming took off 6 bases at V and 3 bases at J, with 9 bases between the two ends. Germline CDR1 and CDR2: MNHNS and SASEGT. The CDR3 sequence is 12 residues long. CDR3 sequence reads: CASREQGYEQYF. The CDR3 DNA reads as TGTGCCAGCAGGGAACAGGGCTACGAGCAGTACTTC.

With regard to this clone: This same CDR3 is encoded by further DNA sequences in the sample. J is TRBJ2-5 and V is TRBV2; 7 positions agree with TRBD1. The germline V gene encodes CDR1 SNHLY and CDR2 FYNNEI. The CDR3 has 13 amino acids. The trim removed 4 bases at V and 2 bases at J, leaving 1 base unmatched. In nucleotides, the CDR3 is TGTGCCAGCAGTGGACAGGGACAAGAGACCCAGTACTTC. Translating it yields CASSGQGQETQYF.

This chain uses TRBV11-3 with TRBJ2-3; 7 nucleotides align to TRBD2. This CDR3 spans 16 amino acids. Germline V gene data show CDR1 as SGHNT and CDR2 as YENEEA. V was pared by 2 bases and J by 4 bases, with 9 bases of the junction left unmatched. CDR3 loop: CASSLNGPSGSDTQYF. CDR3 in DNA: TGTGCCAGCAGCTTAAATGGGCCTAGCGGATCAGATACGCAGTATTTT.

The chain couples TRBV21-1 to TRBJ2-7; the D call TRBD2 from the table was never checked on the DNA. TRBV21-1 counts as a pseudogene. This CDR3 spans 16 amino acids. For the CDR3, the DNA is TGTGCCAGCAGCCTTATTCCGGGACTTTGCTCCTACGAGCAGTACTTC. Its translation: CASSLIPGLCSYEQYF.

This sequence joins TRBV7-9 and TRBJ2-6; possible D gene TRBD2, 5 bases. The CDR3 has 17 residues. V lost 5 bases and J 11 bases, leaving 25 bases between the germline ends. CDR1 and CDR2 (germline): SEHNR, FQNEAQ (reference sequence). The CDR3 DNA reads as TGTGCCAGCAGCCAACGTGCTTTGCGCGGGCCTTGGGACGTCCTGACTTTC. Its translation is CASSQRALRGPWDVLTF.

The rearrangement uses TRBV14 and TRBJ2-3, with 8 bases fitting TRBD2. Trimming cost V 8 bases and J 0 bases; bases outside gene matches: 7. The CDR3 consists of 15 residues. Germline V gene data show CDR1 as SGHDN and CDR2 as FVKESK. The CDR3 spells CASCSGVYSTDTQYF. The CDR3 bases are TGTGCCAGCTGTAGCGGGGTTTATAGCACAGATACGCAGTATTTT.

The V call is TRBV21-1, the J call TRBJ2-1; TRBD2 reflects the table's D call only, with no check against the DNA. TRBV21-1 is a listed pseudogene. CDR3 length: 18 amino acids. The CDR3 bases are TGTGCCAGCAGCAGATCCACCCCGGGACTAGCGGGAGGCGTTGAGCAGTTCTTC. It specifies CASSRSTPGLAGGVEQFF.

This chain uses TRBV18 with TRBJ2-6; TRBD2 might be the D (6 bases). The CDR3 is made up of 18 amino acids. V lost 2 bases, J lost 0 bases, and 14 bases lay in between. The germline CDR1 and CDR2 sequences are KGHSH and LQKENI. CDR3 sequence reads: CASSPVYAGTSGANVLTF. CDR3 bases: TGTGCCAGCTCACCAGTGTATGCGGGGACCTCTGGGGCCAACGTCCTGACTTTC.

This clone has a single count. The V gene is TRBV11-3, the J gene TRBJ2-1; unclear D gene. Germline V CDR1 and CDR2: SGHNT, YENEEA. V was cut by 2 bases and J by 6 bases, with 8 bases left in between. This CDR3 comprises 13 residues. The CDR3 bases are TGTGCCAGCAGCTTAACCCCTTCCAATGAGCAGTTCTTC. Encoded protein: CASSLTPSNEQFF.

V usage is TRBV7-2 and J usage is TRBJ2-2, with D uncertain. V lost 2 bases, J lost 2 bases, and 9 bases lay in between. From germline, CDR1 is SGHTA and CDR2 FQGNSA. This CDR3 has 15 residues. The CDR3 nucleotides are TGTGCCAGCAGCTTAAAACAAAGTAACACCGGGGAGCTGTTTTTT. It encodes CASSLKQSNTGELFF.

As DNA, the CDR3 is TGCGCCAGCAGCCAAGATCAGCAAAGCACAGATACGCAGTATTTT. This encodes CASSQDQQSTDTQYF. The chain joins TRBV4-1 to TRBJ2-3; unclear D gene. Germline CDR1 and CDR2: MGHRA and YSYEKL. The CDR3 loop spans 15 amino acids. Trimming left V 0 bases short and J 0 bases short, with 7 bases between.

The CDR3 coding sequence is TGCGCCAGCAGCCAAGTTTCCGCTCGCACAGATACGCAGTATTTT. Translating gives CASSQVSARTDTQYF. This rearrangement joins TRBV4-1 to TRBJ2-3; D gene unclear. Germline assignment: CDR1 MGHRA and CDR2 YSYEKL. With 1 base removed from V and 1 base from J, the gap between germline ends came to 9 bases. The CDR3 consists of 15 residues.

This chain joins TRBV18 and TRBJ2-7; D is perhaps TRBD2 (5 bases). The CDR3 contains 14 residues. V was trimmed by 0 bases and J by 9 bases, leaving 15 bases between them. CDR1 is KGHSH, CDR2 LQKENI, per germline. The CDR3 nucleotides read TGTGCCAGCTCACCACCGTCAACGGGGAAAGTGCAGTACTTC. Protein product: CASSPPSTGKVQYF. The full variable domain, with the rest looked up from reference TRBV18 and TRBJ2-7, is NAGVMQNPRHLVRRRGQEARLRCSPMKGHSHVYWYRQLPEEGLKFMVYLQKENIIDESGMPKERFSAEFPKEGPSILRIQQVVRGDSAAYFCASSPPSTGKVQYFGPGTRLTVT.